This record covers a single T cell receptor (beta chain). No antigen is known for it. Base qualities were left out, and no much larger clone turns up one base away. This sample was taken from a study of shared clonotypes between healthy human individuals (TCRdb year 2020). In terms of the full investigation: Three men and a couple of women, aged 18 to 49 years, made up the cohort. For each donor, three plates each were used for CD4 naive and CD4 memory, two plates were used for CD8 naive, and one plate was used for CD8 memory. To estimate repertoire size and how much clonotypes are shared between individuals, the study performed deep sequencing of blood TCR repertoires from about five healthy adults. Libraries were prepared and TCR repertoires were sequenced by different laboratories using diverse techniques, in order to increase sequencing depth and limit assay-specific biases. Leukapheresis yielded between about 0.9 and 8.9 billion PBMCs per donor.

Using the deep immunoSEQ assay, multiplex PCR amplified TCR CDR3 regions from genomic DNA. Genomic DNA extracted from each cell subset was distributed evenly over all wells of several immunoSEQ 96-well plates, and each plate served as one replicate. For sorted subsets, approximately 200 ng of genomic DNA, equivalent to 30,000 or so T cell genomes, went into each replicate PCR. Purified libraries were quantified with a Qubit 3.0 fluorometer, sized on a Bioanalyzer 2100, and re-quantified with the KAPA Library Quantification kit. Every immunoSEQ 96-well plate was sequenced on a dedicated single-read 150-cycle Illumina NextSeq 550 flow cell. On the study's bioinformatics: The immunoSEQ output contained only junctional sequences without quality scores, so filtering could not match that applied to full-length reads. To assign V/J genes and CDR3, sequences were annotated using PyIR, a Python wrapper for IgBLAST v1.9, with IMGT germline references. Reads were filtered out if the reads had weak V/J assignments (E-value above 1e-6), no CDR3, stop codons, out-of-frame junctions, or ambiguous translated residues. V3J clonotypes were defined by identical inferred V gene, J gene, and CDR3 amino acid sequence. Percentage overlap between repertoires was computed as shared unique clonotypes divided by the size of the smaller repertoire. RTK rarefaction, the Chao1 estimator, and Recon v2.1 estimates of unobserved clonotypes were used to assess repertoire richness. Generation probabilities were computed with OLGA for all TCRbeta clonotypes obtained by the gDNA method from a handful of donors. TCRdb re-hosts the immuneACCESS table, in-frame sequences only. Its copies lack some clones; in the studies checked, an unresolved V gene accounts for under half of them, and the cause for the rest is not known. That table supplies the V and J calls and clone size; D and trimming were determined from the DNA. This sample lists under 2.5 million clones; less than 95% were detected once. The ten top clones hold approximately 0.41% of the sample.

The donors were healthy, HIV-negative adults with no recently reported acute infections or vaccinations. Only Caucasian adults living in Nashville, Tennessee, USA were represented among the donors. CD4+ T cells were enriched by magnetic negative selection, after which naive cells were positively selected on CD45RA and the negative fraction was taken as the memory subset. Blood was collected by leukapheresis, and PBMCs were isolated by Ficoll-Histopaque density gradient centrifugation and then cryopreserved in liquid nitrogen vapor phase. Analytical flow cytometry was used to check the purity and quantity of every magnetically sorted T cell population. Each sorted fraction had its genomic DNA isolated and then quantified by UV absorbance on a Nanodrop 2000c. What the research found in general, with its limitations: Sampling was limited to blood, and TCR repertoires in tissue likely differ from TCR repertoires in blood. About 5% of naive CD4, 3.5% of naive CD8, 2% to 2.5% of memory CD4, and less than 0.45% of memory CD8 clonotypes were shared across several donors. Pairwise subsampling led to the expectation that sequencing depth would affect the degree of clonotype sharing among donors. Estimated clonotype richness was generally larger for naive than for memory subsets. The small number of donors limited the genetic and exposure-history diversity represented. Clonotypes shared by all four sorted-subset donors showed higher generation probabilities than non-shared clonotypes. Incomplete sequencing was indicated by rarefaction of sorted-subset datasets, despite the large sequencing depth.

The CDR3 measures 15 amino acids from cysteine to phenylalanine. Solely the CDR3 DNA is kept, with 45 bases framed from the first base. The junction shows trimming of 0 bases on V and 5 bases on J, and the gene matches do not reach 3 bases of it. From a lookup of the germline V gene, CDR1 and CDR2 are KGHSH and LQKENI. The sequence is built from TRBV18 and TRBJ2-3, and 9 junctional nucleotides match TRBD2. The sequence derives from a man aged 18 to 29 in good health. Some clones in this sample may be carry-over from other donors' samples. The source material was naive CD4+ T cells from PBMCs. The cell subset or site label for this specimen denotes: CD45RA+ positively selected. The DNA is as follows: TGTGCCAGCTCACCACCGGTACTAGCGGGAGATACGCAGTATTTT. It is translated as CASSPPVLAGDTQYF.